A selection of T cell receptor beta chains follows, all from one sample in a study of T-cell reconstitution after alpha-beta-depleted transplantation in children. TCRdb fed the PCR reads into MiXCR, producing one record per CDR3 protein. The sample includes more than 400,000 distinct CDR3 sequences, about an eighth of them seen just once. The source was PBMCs, mostly from graft donor cells, collected 180 days after TCRalphabeta/CD19-depleted stem cell transplant. Every receptor here comes from a female patient aged 2-9 years who had a stem cell transplant for aplastic anemia, so the T cells may come from the graft donor. The CDR3 runs from the conserved cysteine through the conserved F or W. D genes are given only for firm matches. The size field is filled for only some rows; it gives once, few, many or a size class.

J,D,size,V,CDR3,DNA
TRBJ1-2,-,-,TRBV20-1,CSARVRYGYTF,TGCAGTGCTAGAGTCCGCTATGGCTACACCTTC
TRBJ2-5,-,many,TRBV20-1,CSARDGETQYF,TGCAGTGCTAGAGATGGGGAGACCCAGTACTTC
TRBJ1-5,-,-,TRBV25-1,CASSEGGIGSNQPQHF,TGTGCCAGCAGTGAGGGGGGCATTGGTAGCAATCAGCCCCAGCATTTT
TRBJ1-2,-,many,TRBV7-8,CASSLVQGANYGYTF,TGTGCCAGCAGCTTAGTACAGGGCGCTAACTATGGCTACACCTTC
TRBJ2-2,TRBD1,few,TRBV2,CASRDWTGVSAGELFF,TGTGCCAGCAGAGATTGGACAGGGGTGAGCGCCGGGGAGCTGTTTTTT
TRBJ2-1,-,many,TRBV6-2/TRBV6-3,CASSSRYYNEQFF,TGTGCCAGCAGTTCCCGATACTACAATGAGCAGTTCTTC
TRBJ1-1,TRBD1,many,TRBV5-1,CASSLWTGVNTEAFF,TGCGCCAGCAGCCTCTGGACAGGTGTGAACACTGAAGCTTTCTTT
TRBJ1-1,-,few,TRBV28,CASSTGASVGVLAFF,TGTGCCAGCAGTACCGGGGCCTCCGTGGGCGTTTTAGCTTTCTTT
TRBJ2-1,-,-,TRBV14,CASSPKNNEQFF,TGTGCCAGCAGCCCAAAGAACAATGAGCAGTTCTTC
TRBJ2-1,TRBD2,-,TRBV19,CASSIESAGGYNEQFF,TGTGCCAGTAGTATTGAATCAGCGGGGGGGTACAATGAGCAGTTCTTC
TRBJ2-1,TRBD2,-,TRBV15,CATGRDRGRASFF,TGTGCCACCGGCAGAGATCGAGGGAGGGCCTCGTTCTTC
TRBJ2-1,-,-,TRBV29-1,CSVDGGGGNEQFF,TGCAGCGTTGACGGGGGAGGGGGCAATGAGCAGTTCTTC
TRBJ2-3,TRBD1,many,TRBV5-1,CASSTDRETDTQYF,TGCGCCAGCAGCACGGACAGGGAAACAGATACGCAGTATTTT